Listed below are T cell receptor beta chains from one sample, sequenced in a study of vaccination effects on CD4 cells after COVID-19. Their specific antigens are unknown. TCRdb's copy holds only in-frame clones and misses some; the assay was immunoSEQ multiplex PCR. The sample shows some 17,000 clones, roughly 68% of them seen only once. The sample was CD4+ T cells from PBMCs cultured with SARS-CoV-2 spike peptides, taken after COVID-19 vaccination. The receptor set was obtained from a human donor who received a COVID-19 vaccine. CDR3s include the opening cysteine and the closing phenylalanine or tryptophan. D genes are given only for firm matches. Expanded clones are given a class, and other clones once, few, many or no size at all.

CDR3: CASSRSGRTDTQYF
DNA: TGTGCCAGCAGTCGGAGCGGGAGAACAGATACGCAGTATTTT
length: 14
size: .
D: TRBD2
V: TRBV11-3
J: TRBJ2-3

CDR3: CASTRVWGDYGYTF
DNA: TGTGCCAGCACAAGGGTTTGGGGAGACTATGGCTACACCTTC
length: 14
size: .
D: .
V: TRBV6-5
J: TRBJ1-2

CDR3: CASSQDSGGNTGELFF
DNA: TGTGCCAGCAGCCAAGATTCAGGAGGGAACACCGGGGAGCTGTTTTTT
length: 16
size: .
D: .
V: TRBV4-2
J: TRBJ2-2

CDR3: CASSQDLPGLPSNEQFF
DNA: TGTGCCAGCAGCCAAGATTTACCGGGACTACCTTCCAATGAGCAGTTCTTC
length: 17
size: many
D: TRBD2
V: TRBV14
J: TRBJ2-1

CDR3: CASSVTGDGNTIYF
DNA: TGTGCCAGCAGTGTCACAGGGGATGGAAACACCATATATTTT
length: 14
size: .
D: TRBD1
V: TRBV27
J: TRBJ1-3

CDR3: CASSLGMDEKLFF
DNA: TGTGCCAGCAGCTTAGGAATGGATGAAAAACTGTTTTTT
length: 13
size: few
D: .
V: TRBV7-9
J: TRBJ1-4

CDR3: CASYDRGIGYTF
DNA: TGTGCCAGTTACGACAGGGGAATCGGCTACACCTTC
length: 12
size: .
D: TRBD1
V: TRBV28
J: TRBJ1-2

CDR3: CASSYSAGQPQHF
DNA: TGTGCCAGCAGTTACTCGGCAGGTCAGCCCCAGCATTTT
length: 13
size: once
D: .
V: TRBV6-5
J: TRBJ1-5

CDR3: CASSLNRGQDTQYF
DNA: TGTGCCAGCAGCCTAAACAGGGGGCAAGATACGCAGTATTTT
length: 14
size: .
D: TRBD1
V: TRBV7-2
J: TRBJ2-3

CDR3: CASSERGWGINNQPQHF
DNA: TGTGCCAGCAGTGAAAGGGGGTGGGGGATAAACAATCAGCCCCAGCATTTT
length: 17
size: .
D: .
V: TRBV2
J: TRBJ1-5

CDR3: CARAGLAETQYF
DNA: TGTGCCCGAGCGGGACTAGCGGAGACCCAGTACTTC
length: 12
size: .
D: TRBD2
V: TRBV2
J: TRBJ2-5

CDR3: CASSTPYKQFF
DNA: TGTGCCAGCAGTACGCCCTACAAGCAGTTCTTC
length: 11
size: .
D: .
V: TRBV12-3/TRBV12-4
J: TRBJ2-1

CDR3: CASSLTQGKAFF
DNA: TGTGCCAGCAGCTTAACACAGGGTAAAGCTTTCTTT
length: 12
size: .
D: .
V: TRBV5-6
J: TRBJ1-1

CDR3: CASSLTGMRENIQYF
DNA: TGTGCCAGCAGCTTGACAGGGATGAGGGAAAACATTCAGTACTTC
length: 15
size: .
D: .
V: TRBV5-5
J: TRBJ2-4

CDR3: CASSRTAPPNNIQYF
DNA: TGTGCCAGCAGCCGGACTGCCCCTCCAAATAACATTCAGTACTTC
length: 15
size: .
D: .
V: TRBV2
J: TRBJ2-4

CDR3: CAINLDSLSGANVLTF
DNA: TGTGCCATTAATCTGGACAGCCTCTCTGGGGCCAACGTCCTGACTTTC
length: 16
size: .
D: .
V: TRBV2
J: TRBJ2-6

CDR3: CASSFSLASNEQFF
DNA: TGTGCCAGCAGCTTCTCCCTGGCGAGTAATGAGCAGTTCTTC
length: 14
size: .
D: .
V: TRBV11-2
J: TRBJ2-1

CDR3: CASSQGTGTDTQYF
DNA: TGTGCCAGCAGCCAAGGGACAGGGACCGATACGCAGTATTTT
length: 14
size: once
D: TRBD1
V: TRBV7-9
J: TRBJ2-3

CDR3: CASSLGTPSRPSSYNEQFF
DNA: TGCGCCAGCAGCTTGGGCACCCCATCTCGGCCCAGCTCCTACAATGAGCAGTTCTTC
length: 19
size: .
D: .
V: TRBV5-1
J: TRBJ2-1

CDR3: CASSIAVTGSSGNTIYF
DNA: TGTGCCAGCAGCATCGCTGTCACAGGGAGCTCTGGAAACACCATATATTTT
length: 17
size: .
D: .
V: TRBV21-1
J: TRBJ1-3

CDR3: CASSRVGPTEAFF
DNA: TGTGCCAGCTCACGGGTAGGTCCCACTGAAGCTTTCTTT
length: 13
size: few
D: .
V: TRBV18
J: TRBJ1-1

CDR3: CAWSVGVSSTDTQYF
DNA: TGTGCCTGGAGTGTAGGGGTCTCTAGCACAGATACGCAGTATTTT
length: 15
size: .
D: .
V: TRBV30
J: TRBJ2-3

CDR3: CASSFSPEGQGTYEQYF
DNA: TGTGCCAGCAGCTTTTCCCCGGAGGGACAGGGGACCTACGAGCAGTACTTC
length: 17
size: .
D: .
V: TRBV21-1
J: TRBJ2-7

CDR3: CASSLYGGDTQYF
DNA: TGTGCCAGCAGCTTGTATGGGGGAGATACGCAGTATTTT
length: 13
size: once
D: .
V: TRBV7-2
J: TRBJ2-3

CDR3: CASSLSRFEQYF
DNA: TGTGCCAGCAGTTTATCCCGGTTCGAGCAGTACTTC
length: 12
size: .
D: .
V: TRBV28
J: TRBJ2-7

CDR3: CASSERRTALGEQFF
DNA: TGTGCCAGCAGTGAACGTCGGACAGCCCTCGGTGAGCAGTTCTTC
length: 15
size: .
D: .
V: TRBV6-1
J: TRBJ2-1

CDR3: CASSFRSGWNTEAFF
DNA: TGTGCCAGCAGCTTTAGGTCAGGGTGGAACACTGAAGCTTTCTTT
length: 15
size: .
D: .
V: TRBV7-2
J: TRBJ1-1

CDR3: CASSNKARNQPQHF
DNA: TGTGCCAGCAGTAACAAGGCGCGCAATCAGCCCCAGCATTTT
length: 14
size: .
D: .
V: TRBV6-5
J: TRBJ1-5

CDR3: CASSSRDLTRETQYF
DNA: TGTGCCAGCAGCTCCAGGGACCTTACCCGGGAGACCCAGTACTTC
length: 15
size: once
D: .
V: TRBV2
J: TRBJ2-5

CDR3: CASSLGQISTNEKLFF
DNA: TGCGCCAGCAGCTTGGGACAGATTAGCACTAATGAAAAACTGTTTTTT
length: 16
size: .
D: .
V: TRBV5-1
J: TRBJ1-4

CDR3: CASSRTGEGGYTF
DNA: TGTGCCAGCAGCCGAACAGGGGAAGGGGGCTACACCTTC
length: 13
size: .
D: TRBD1
V: TRBV12-3/TRBV12-4
J: TRBJ1-2

CDR3: CASRLAGLGETQYF
DNA: TGCGCCAGCAGACTAGCGGGGCTTGGAGAGACCCAGTACTTC
length: 14
size: .
D: TRBD2
V: TRBV5-1
J: TRBJ2-5

CDR3: CASSGGTTGELFF
DNA: TGTGCCAGCAGCGGAGGTACCACCGGGGAGCTGTTTTTT
length: 13
size: many
D: .
V: TRBV7-3
J: TRBJ2-2

CDR3: CASSGSGWAAQETQYF
DNA: TGTGCCAGCAGTGGTAGCGGGTGGGCCGCCCAAGAGACCCAGTACTTC
length: 16
size: .
D: TRBD2
V: TRBV2
J: TRBJ2-5

CDR3: CASSSSTGVVNTIYF
DNA: TGTGCCAGCAGTTCCTCGACAGGGGTTGTTAACACCATATATTTT
length: 15
size: .
D: TRBD1
V: TRBV6-5
J: TRBJ1-3

CDR3: CASSDQPTGSYNEQFF
DNA: TGTGCCAGCAGTGATCAACCGACAGGCTCCTACAATGAGCAGTTCTTC
length: 16
size: few
D: .
V: TRBV6-1
J: TRBJ2-1